The 13 T cell receptor beta chains below were found in one sample sequenced in a study of cytomegalovirus exposure and HLA in healthy donors. PCR used 60 Vbeta primers and 13 Jbeta primers. Only in-frame clones appear in the TCRdb table, and some are missing; sequencing was by immunoSEQ multiplex PCR. The sample gives some 150,000 clones, 75% of which show up once; 3.3% is in the top ten. The sequenced sample was PBMCs. The source is a man in his forties or fifties in good health and CMV-seronegative.

This clone has just one count. The chain combines TRBV6-6 with TRBJ1-6, with no clear D. Germline loops: CDR1 MNHNY, CDR2 SVGAGI (reference sequence). V was clipped by 2 bases and J by 6 bases, with 14 bases between them. The CDR3 extends over 16 amino acids. CDR3 nucleotides: TGTGCCAGCAGTTACATCGGTGAGGTGGCTAATTCACCCCTCCACTTT. Translating it yields CASSYIGEVANSPLHF.

The genes are TRBV6-1 and TRBJ1-1, with 7 nucleotides matching TRBD1. Trimming took 11 bases from V and 1 from J; bases not matched to a gene: 10. Germline V gene sequence: CDR1 MNHNS, CDR2 SASEGT. This CDR3 contains 14 residues. CDR3 in amino acids: CAALPTGTNTEAFF. CDR3 nucleotide sequence: TGTGCCGCCCTGCCGACAGGGACGAACACTGAAGCTTTCTTT.

The rearrangement joins TRBV6-6 to TRBJ1-1; D is unresolved. Trimming removed 1 base from V and 3 bases from J, with 3 bases in between. From germline, CDR1 is MNHNY and CDR2 SVGAGI (reference sequence). There are 12 residues in the CDR3. For the CDR3, the DNA is TGTGCCAGCAGTTACTTCTACACTGAAGCTTTCTTT. Amino acid sequence: CASSYFYTEAFF.

The chain has TRBV18 and TRBJ2-7; D perhaps matches TRBD2 (6 bases). Germline V gene sequence: CDR1 KGHSH, CDR2 LQKENI. CDR3 length: 16 residues. Trimming left V 3 bases short and J 0 bases short, with 15 bases between. The CDR3 is CASSPRAGRGSYEQYF. In DNA, the CDR3 is TGTGCCAGCTCACCCCGGGCCGGGAGAGGCTCCTACGAGCAGTACTTC.

The chain joins TRBV18 to TRBJ2-5; weak D call: TRBD2 (5 bases). CDR1 is KGHSH, CDR2 LQKENI, per germline. Trimming removed 3 bases at V and 2 bases at J, with 10 bases between. The CDR3 has 14 amino acids. The CDR3 nucleotides read TGTGCCAGCTCACCTACCGGGATACAAGAGACCCAGTACTTC. Its protein is CASSPTGIQETQYF.

The CDR3 protein is CASSQDDSRGPGYTF. CDR3 sequence (DNA): TGTGCCAGCAGCCAAGATGACAGCAGGGGGCCTGGCTACACCTTC. The chain combines TRBV4-2 with TRBJ1-2; 8 nucleotides agree with TRBD1. With V trimmed by 0 bases and J by 7 bases, 7 bases remained unmatched. Per the germline V gene, CDR1 is LGHNA and CDR2 is YNFKEQ. There are 15 residues in the CDR3.

This clone was counted once. The rearrangement uses TRBV18 and TRBJ1-2; 8 bases are shared with TRBD1. Germline V gives CDR1 KGHSH, CDR2 LQKENI. The V gene end was trimmed by 2 bases and the J gene end by 3 bases; junction bases not matched to a gene: 5. The CDR3 totals 15 residues. CDR3 in amino acids: CASSPNGQGDYGYTF. The DNA of the CDR3 is TGTGCCAGCTCACCAAACGGACAGGGAGACTATGGCTACACCTTC.

The V call is TRBV5-4, the J call TRBJ1-5; maybe TRBD1 (6 bases). V was pared by 4 bases and J by 3 bases, with 17 bases between. Looked up from germline, CDR1 is SGHNT and CDR2 is YYREEE (reference sequence). This CDR3 contains 16 residues. The CDR3 here is CASSLQGSLSNQPQHF. CDR3 sequence (DNA): TGTGCCAGCAGCCTACAGGGATCTCTCTCCAATCAGCCCCAGCATTTT.

This chain uses TRBV6-6 with TRBJ2-3; D may be TRBD1 (6 bases). From germline, CDR1 is MNHNY and CDR2 SVGAGI (reference sequence). This CDR3 region has 15 residues. The ends were cut back, 5 bases at V and 3 bases at J, with 15 bases in the middle. The CDR3 bases are TGTGCCAGCAGTCAGCTAGGGGGATGGACAGATACGCAGTATTTT. Translation gives CASSQLGGWTDTQYF.

The chain has TRBV4-1 and TRBJ2-7, with D tentatively TRBD1 (5 bases). Trimming removed 1 base at V and 6 bases at J, with 10 bases between. Per germline, CDR1 MGHRA and CDR2 YSYEKL. This CDR3 spans 13 amino acids. The CDR3 DNA follows: TGCGCCAGCAGCCAAGGTCAGGGTGGCGAGCAGTACTTC. Its protein is CASSQGQGGEQYF.

The rearrangement joins TRBV5-1 to TRBJ2-5, with a weak D call TRBD1 (5 bases). V shed 5 bases and J shed 4 bases, with 15 bases lying between them. The CDR3 is made up of 14 amino acids. Germline V gene data show CDR1 as SGHRS and CDR2 as YFSETQ. The CDR3 DNA reads as TGCGCCAGCAGGGGGCGAGAAATAACAGAGACCCAGTACTTC. Translating it yields CASRGREITETQYF.

The chain carries TRBV27 and TRBJ2-1; 12 bases line up with TRBD1. CDR3 size: 15 residues. V was pared by 7 bases and J by 8 bases, with 9 bases of the junction left unmatched. Germline-derived CDR1 and CDR2 are MNHEY and SMNVEV (reference sequence). CDR3 sequence (DNA): TGTGCCAGCATCGATCTGGGACAGGGGGCAGATGAGCAGTTCTTC. The encoded protein is CASIDLGQGADEQFF.

This chain uses TRBV19 with TRBJ2-1; 11 bases are shared with TRBD2. Germline V CDR1 and CDR2: LNHDA, SQIVND (reference sequence). CDR3 size: 15 residues. Unmatched junction bases numbered 6, after V lost 5 bases and J lost 6 bases. The CDR3 protein is CASSLVAGGLNEQFF. The CDR3, as DNA: TGTGCCAGTAGTCTTGTAGCGGGGGGGCTCAATGAGCAGTTCTTC. Based on the CDR3 plus reference TRBV19 and TRBJ2-1, the full variable domain is DGGITQSPKYLFRKEGQNVTLSCEQNLNHDAMYWYRQDPGQGLRLIYYSQIVNDFQKGDIAEGYSVSREKKESFPLTVTSAQKNPTAFYLCASSLVAGGLNEQFFGPGTRLTVL.